A selection of T cell receptor beta chains follows, all from one sample in a study of T-cell reconstitution after alpha-beta-depleted transplantation in children. TCRdb reanalysed the PCR reads using MiXCR and keeps one entry per CDR3 protein. The data contain about 690,000 distinct CDR3 sequences, 16% of them singletons. The sample was PBMCs from the stem cell graft donor, taken from the stem cell graft. The receptors were gathered from a human donor who donated a stem cell graft to a child with acute myeloid leukemia. CDR3s include the opening cysteine and the closing phenylalanine or tryptophan. A D gene is named only where the DNA matches it firmly. Size tells how often a clone was seen (once, few, many) or the class of an expanded clone, and some rows leave it out.

size,D,J,V,CDR3,DNA
few,TRBD1,TRBJ1-5,TRBV20-1,CSAKGTGEVGQPQHF,TGCAGTGCTAAAGGGACAGGGGAGGTTGGTCAGCCCCAGCATTTT
few,TRBD1,TRBJ2-3,TRBV28,CASSTDRVTDTQYF,TGTGCCAGCAGTACGGACAGGGTCACAGATACGCAGTATTTT
few,.,TRBJ1-6,TRBV11-2,CASSPGGVPLHF,TGTGCCAGCAGCCCGGGGGGAGTCCCCCTCCACTTT
few,.,TRBJ1-2,TRBV24-1,CATSFGANYGYTF,TGTGCCACCAGTTTTGGGGCTAACTATGGCTACACCTTC
few,TRBD2,TRBJ2-1,TRBV4-3,CASSQVNSGGNYNEQFF,TGCGCCAGCAGCCAAGTTAATAGCGGGGGGAATTACAATGAGCAGTTCTTC
.,.,TRBJ1-1,TRBV15,CATSGRELGARTEAFF,TGTGCCACCAGCGGCAGAGAGCTGGGGGCAAGGACTGAAGCTTTCTTT
few,TRBD1,TRBJ2-3,TRBV7-2,CASSYDRGGTTDTQYF,TGTGCCAGCAGCTACGACAGGGGAGGCACCACAGATACGCAGTATTTT
.,.,TRBJ2-5,TRBV12-3/TRBV12-4,CASSYLGTDQETQYF,TGTGCCAGCAGTTATCTAGGGACGGACCAAGAGACCCAGTACTTC
many,.,TRBJ2-2,TRBV6-5,CASSIGNSRTGELFF,TGTGCCAGCAGCATCGGGAATAGCCGGACCGGGGAGCTGTTTTTT
.,TRBD1,TRBJ2-4,TRBV5-1,CASSFTGTGGLIQYF,TGCGCCAGCAGCTTTACCGGGACAGGGGGTCTCATTCAGTACTTC
many,.,TRBJ1-6,TRBV27,CASRYTGSLPLHF,TGTGCCAGCAGATACACGGGGAGTTTACCCCTCCACTTT
many,.,TRBJ2-2,TRBV10-3,CAISVVPSANTGELFF,TGTGCCATCAGTGTTGTCCCTAGTGCGAACACCGGGGAGCTGTTTTTT
many,TRBD2,TRBJ2-5,TRBV20-1,CSATSGLKETQYF,TGCAGTGCTACCTCGGGACTAAAAGAGACCCAGTACTTC
many,.,TRBJ2-3,TRBV5-6,CASSLMHKALTDTQYF,TGTGCCAGCAGCTTGATGCATAAGGCCCTCACAGATACGCAGTATTTT
many,TRBD2,TRBJ2-7,TRBV13,CASSLVSSGTHYEQYF,TGTGCCAGCAGCTTAGTCTCTAGCGGAACCCACTACGAGCAGTACTTC
many,TRBD1,TRBJ1-5,TRBV15,CATSRGPGGSQPQHF,TGTGCCACCAGCAGAGGTCCAGGGGGAAGTCAGCCCCAGCATTTT
many,.,TRBJ2-2,TRBV20-1,CSARFAGIMNTGELFF,TGCAGTGCTAGATTCGCAGGAATCATGAACACCGGGGAGCTGTTTTTT
.,.,TRBJ2-3,TRBV7-2,CASSLGPRPERDTQYF,TGTGCCAGCAGCTTAGGCCCCCGACCAGAAAGGGATACGCAGTATTTT
.,.,TRBJ2-2,TRBV6-5,CASSWVSGTGELFF,TGTGCCAGCAGTTGGGTATCAGGAACCGGGGAGCTGTTTTTT
many,.,TRBJ2-5,TRBV29-1,CSVTVKTQYF,TGCAGCGTTACCGTTAAGACCCAGTACTTC
.,TRBD1,TRBJ1-2,TRBV4-3,CASSQAGQGVGYTF,TGCGCCAGCAGCCAAGCCGGACAGGGGGTTGGCTACACCTTC
many,TRBD2,TRBJ2-5,TRBV20-1,CSARLAGGTQYF,TGCAGTGCTAGACTAGCGGGGGGGACCCAGTACTTC
few,TRBD1,TRBJ1-1,TRBV4-3,CASSRGDRESTEAFF,TGCGCCAGCAGCCGAGGAGACAGGGAATCTACTGAAGCTTTCTTT
few,TRBD1,TRBJ2-2,TRBV24-1,CATSDLSFTGTGDTGELFF,TGTGCCACCAGTGATTTGAGCTTTACCGGGACAGGGGACACCGGGGAGCTGTTTTTT
.,.,TRBJ2-2,TRBV6-1,CASSKTFMTEYTGELFF,TGTGCCAGCAGCAAAACCTTCATGACGGAATACACCGGGGAGCTGTTTTTT
few,.,TRBJ2-3,TRBV7-2,CASSHLSLDGMQYF,TGTGCCAGCAGCCACCTAAGCCTTGATGGGATGCAGTATTTT
few,.,TRBJ1-1,TRBV5-1,CASSPFDGRDTEAFF,TGCGCCAGCAGCCCCTTCGACGGGAGAGACACTGAAGCTTTCTTT
few,.,TRBJ2-3,TRBV12-3/TRBV12-4,CASSFSGPETDTQYF,TGTGCCAGCAGTTTCAGCGGCCCCGAGACAGATACGCAGTATTTT
.,.,TRBJ2-1,TRBV5-1,CASSSTPLSPYNEQFF,TGCGCCAGCAGCTCCACGCCACTGTCACCCTACAATGAGCAGTTCTTC
.,.,TRBJ1-1,TRBV12-5,CASGSPGAANTEAFF,TGTGCTAGTGGTTCTCCAGGAGCCGCGAACACTGAAGCTTTCTTT
.,TRBD1,TRBJ2-3,TRBV10-3,CAISGTGSSTDTQYF,TGTGCCATCAGCGGGACAGGCTCGAGCACAGATACGCAGTATTTT
.,.,TRBJ2-1,TRBV7-3,CASSLTAWSYNEQFF,TGTGCCAGCAGCTTAACGGCGTGGTCCTACAATGAGCAGTTCTTC
.,.,TRBJ2-2,TRBV7-3,CASRSTGAGELFF,TGTGCCAGCAGGTCTACGGGGGCCGGGGAGCTGTTTTTT
many,.,TRBJ2-7,TRBV7-2,CASSLEDGYEQYF,TGTGCCAGCAGCTTAGAGGACGGCTACGAGCAGTACTTC
.,TRBD2,TRBJ2-1,TRBV4-3,CASSQDGGGASYNEQFF,TGCGCCAGCAGCCAAGATGGCGGGGGGGCATCCTACAATGAGCAGTTCTTC
few,TRBD2,TRBJ2-1,TRBV7-3,CASSPGTSDEQFF,TGTGCCAGCAGCCCGGGGACTAGCGATGAGCAGTTCTTC
many,.,TRBJ1-5,TRBV12-3/TRBV12-4,CASSLGQTQPQHF,TGTGCCAGCAGTTTAGGTCAAACTCAGCCCCAGCATTTT